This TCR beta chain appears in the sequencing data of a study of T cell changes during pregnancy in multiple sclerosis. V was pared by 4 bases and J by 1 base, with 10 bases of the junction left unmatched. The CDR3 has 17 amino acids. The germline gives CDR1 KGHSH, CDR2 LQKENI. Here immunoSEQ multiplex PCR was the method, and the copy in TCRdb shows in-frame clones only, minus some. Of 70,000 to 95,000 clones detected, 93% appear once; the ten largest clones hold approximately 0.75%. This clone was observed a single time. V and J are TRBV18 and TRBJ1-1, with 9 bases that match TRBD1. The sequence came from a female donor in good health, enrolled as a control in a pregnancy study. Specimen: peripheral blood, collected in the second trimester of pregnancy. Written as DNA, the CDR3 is TGTGCCAGCTCACTACAAGAACAGGGGGCGTCGAACACTGAAGCTTTCTTT. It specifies CASSLQEQGASNTEAFF.